This is a list of T cell receptor beta chains from one sample in a study of blood T cells in healthy people across ages. TCRdb re-derived calls from the 5' RACE reads in MiXCR, one entry per CDR3 protein. The table has about 580,000 distinct CDR3 sequences, under 55% seen once. Source material: blood. These receptors were obtained from a man older than 75 in good health. The CDR3 runs from the conserved cysteine through the conserved F or W. A D gene is named only where the DNA matches it firmly. Rows give clone size only sometimes, using once, few, many, or a class for an expanded clone.

j_call d_call clone_size v_call cdr3_aa cdr3_nt
TRBJ2-3 TRBD1 few TRBV20-1 CSAGMTGSDTQYF TGCAGTGCCGGAATGACAGGGTCAGATACGCAGTATTTT
TRBJ2-7 NA many TRBV6-6 CASRPSGHEQYF TGTGCCAGCAGGCCCTCTGGCCACGAGCAGTACTTC
TRBJ2-1 TRBD2 few TRBV20-1 CSVAGGLGEQFF TGCAGTGTAGCGGGGGGGCTGGGTGAGCAGTTCTTC
TRBJ2-5 NA many TRBV6-6 CASSYIPGLGYQETQYF TGTGCCAGCAGTTACATCCCGGGATTAGGGTACCAAGAGACCCAGTACTTC
TRBJ2-6 NA NA TRBV18 CASSPDRTNSGANVLTF TGTGCCAGCTCACCAGACAGGACGAACTCTGGGGCCAACGTCCTGACTTTC
TRBJ1-1 TRBD1 NA TRBV29-1 CSVATGTDTEAFF TGCAGCGTTGCTACCGGGACAGACACTGAAGCTTTCTTT
TRBJ2-3 TRBD2 NA TRBV9 CASSSGLARPDAQYF TGTGCCAGCAGCTCCGGACTAGCGCGTCCAGATGCGCAGTATTTT
TRBJ2-3 NA once TRBV9 CASSAGRGFVIDTQYF TGTGCCAGCAGCGCAGGAAGGGGGTTTGTAATAGATACGCAGTATTTT
TRBJ2-5 TRBD2 few TRBV13 CASSAPTSENSRTQYF TGTGCCAGCAGCGCCCCGACTAGCGAGAACTCCAGGACCCAGTACTTC
TRBJ1-2 TRBD1 NA TRBV7-2 CASSWTGDYGYTF TGTGCCAGCAGCTGGACAGGGGACTATGGCTACACCTTC
TRBJ1-2 NA NA TRBV10-3 CAISVSMRDGYTF TGTGCCATCAGTGTGTCAATGAGGGATGGCTACACCTTC
TRBJ2-7 NA few TRBV21-1 CASTLSGVGSYEQYF TGTGCCAGCACTCTTTCCGGGGTGGGTTCCTACGAGCAGTACTTC
TRBJ2-3 NA NA TRBV4-2 CASSQDGRFPDTQYF TGTGCCAGCAGCCAAGACGGGAGATTCCCAGATACGCAGTATTTT
TRBJ2-7 NA once TRBV28 CASSTWGVGASYEQYF TGTGCCAGCAGTACCTGGGGAGTAGGGGCGAGCTACGAGCAGTACTTC
TRBJ1-3 NA few TRBV7-2 CASSLAPRGGGNTIYF TGTGCCAGCAGCTTAGCGCCCAGGGGCGGTGGAAACACCATATATTTT
TRBJ2-7 TRBD1 NA TRBV5-1 CASSDRDRGPYEQYF TGCGCCAGCAGCGACCGGGACAGGGGACCATACGAGCAGTACTTC
TRBJ2-5 NA few TRBV29-1 CSVIAVLGVETQYF TGCAGCGTTATAGCGGTTCTGGGAGTAGAGACCCAGTACTTC
TRBJ2-7 NA NA TRBV6-5 CASSAPGRGSSEQYF TGTGCCAGCTCCGCACCGGGACGCGGTTCGAGCGAGCAGTACTTC
TRBJ2-1 TRBD2 few TRBV29-1 CSVSRLAGEGNEQFF TGCAGCGTATCCCGTTTGGCGGGAGAAGGGAATGAGCAGTTCTTC
TRBJ2-7 NA NA TRBV5-1 CASSATGSPYEQYF TGCGCCAGCAGCGCCACAGGGAGTCCCTACGAGCAGTACTTC
TRBJ2-2 NA few TRBV4-2 CASSQGTATGELFF TGTGCCAGCAGCCAAGGGACAGCCACCGGGGAGCTGTTTTTT
TRBJ2-7 NA NA TRBV20-1 CSAPSLNGGYEQYF TGCAGTGCTCCATCGCTAAATGGTGGCTACGAGCAGTACTTC
TRBJ2-5 TRBD2 few TRBV3-1 CASSLPYRTSVETQYF TGTGCCAGCAGCCTCCCGTATAGGACTAGCGTAGAGACCCAGTACTTC
TRBJ2-3 NA few TRBV6-5 CASSYAGRGTDTQYF TGTGCCAGCAGTTACGCGGGACGCGGCACAGATACGCAGTATTTT
TRBJ2-1 TRBD2 few TRBV20-1 CSVGTSGGGSYNEQFF TGCAGTGTCGGGACTAGCGGGGGCGGGTCCTACAATGAGCAGTTCTTC
TRBJ2-3 NA NA TRBV20-1 CSARLGGNTDTQYF TGCAGTGCTAGATTGGGCGGGAACACAGATACGCAGTATTTT
TRBJ2-3 TRBD1 few TRBV20-1 CSLKDRGRADTQYF TGCAGTCTAAAAGACAGGGGGAGAGCAGATACGCAGTATTTT
TRBJ2-7 NA few TRBV6-6 CASSPSGLTYEQYF TGTGCCAGCAGTCCCTCCGGTCTCACCTACGAGCAGTACTTC
TRBJ2-5 TRBD2 NA TRBV9 CASSGGLAGYNEQYF TGTGCCAGCAGCGGGGGACTAGCGGGCTACAATGAGCAGTACTTC
TRBJ1-2 TRBD1 NA TRBV27 CASSLGTGISGYTF TGTGCCAGCAGTTTGGGGACAGGGATCAGTGGCTACACCTTC
TRBJ1-5 TRBD1 many TRBV6-6 CASRERQGGSNQPQHF TGTGCCAGCAGGGAAAGACAGGGGGGTAGCAATCAGCCCCAGCATTTT
TRBJ2-7 NA NA TRBV6-6 CAAGFGGGEQYF TGTGCCGCGGGGTTTGGGGGAGGCGAGCAGTACTTC
TRBJ2-1 TRBD2 NA TRBV20-1 CSARDSQLGGVKDEQFF TGCAGTGCTAGAGACTCCCAATTGGGGGGGGTTAAGGATGAGCAGTTCTTC
TRBJ2-3 NA NA TRBV11-3 CASSLGLPADTQYF TGTGCCAGCAGCTTAGGACTCCCCGCAGATACGCAGTATTTT
TRBJ1-5 TRBD1 NA TRBV12-3/TRBV12-4 CASRTGGTQPQHF TGTGCCAGCAGAACAGGGGGCACTCAGCCCCAGCATTTT
TRBJ2-4 NA NA TRBV21-1 CASSHRGSAKNIQYF TGTGCCAGCAGCCACAGGGGGTCCGCCAAAAACATTCAGTACTTC
TRBJ1-1 NA once TRBV20-1 CSARVLNTEAFF TGCAGTGCTAGAGTCCTGAACACTGAAGCTTTCTTT
TRBJ1-6 TRBD1 few TRBV7-2 CASSLEGMDRVSPLHF TGTGCCAGCAGCTTAGAGGGAATGGACAGGGTTTCACCCCTCCACTTT
TRBJ2-1 TRBD1 NA TRBV7-3 CASSPLGQANEQFF TGTGCCAGCAGCCCCCTCGGACAGGCCAATGAGCAGTTCTTC
TRBJ1-2 NA NA TRBV14 CASSQGPGAQDGYTF TGTGCCAGCAGCCAAGGCCCGGGGGCGCAGGATGGCTACACCTTC
TRBJ2-7 TRBD1 NA TRBV20-1 CSAHARQGSEQYF TGCAGTGCCCATGCGAGACAGGGTTCCGAGCAGTACTTC
TRBJ2-5 NA NA TRBV6-1 CASSVYRVVVETQYF TGTGCCAGCAGTGTGTACAGGGTTGTTGTGGAGACCCAGTACTTC
TRBJ2-6 NA NA TRBV6-2/TRBV6-3 CASSARLTGANVLTF TGTGCCAGCAGTGCGAGACTGACTGGGGCCAACGTCCTGACTTTC
TRBJ2-7 NA once TRBV5-1 CASSTGRSSYEQYF TGCGCCAGCAGCACGGGACGGAGCTCCTACGAGCAGTACTTC